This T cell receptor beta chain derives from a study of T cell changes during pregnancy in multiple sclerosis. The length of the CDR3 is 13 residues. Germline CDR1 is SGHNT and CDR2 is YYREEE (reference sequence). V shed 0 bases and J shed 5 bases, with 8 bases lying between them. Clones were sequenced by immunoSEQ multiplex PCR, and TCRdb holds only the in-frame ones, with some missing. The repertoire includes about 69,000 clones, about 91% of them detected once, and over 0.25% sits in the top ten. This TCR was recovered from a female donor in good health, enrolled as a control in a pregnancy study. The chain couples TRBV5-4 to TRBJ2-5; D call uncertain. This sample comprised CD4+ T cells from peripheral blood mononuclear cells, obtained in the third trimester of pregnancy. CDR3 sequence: CASSLEEWETQYF. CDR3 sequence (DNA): TGTGCCAGCAGCTTGGAGGAGTGGGAGACCCAGTACTTC. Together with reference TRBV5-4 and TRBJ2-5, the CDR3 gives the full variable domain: ETGVTQSPTHLIKTRGQQVTLRCSSQSGHNTVSWYQQALGQGPQFIFQYYREEENGRGNFPPRFSGLQFPNYSSELNVNALELDDSALYLCASSLEEWETQYFGPGTRLLVL.